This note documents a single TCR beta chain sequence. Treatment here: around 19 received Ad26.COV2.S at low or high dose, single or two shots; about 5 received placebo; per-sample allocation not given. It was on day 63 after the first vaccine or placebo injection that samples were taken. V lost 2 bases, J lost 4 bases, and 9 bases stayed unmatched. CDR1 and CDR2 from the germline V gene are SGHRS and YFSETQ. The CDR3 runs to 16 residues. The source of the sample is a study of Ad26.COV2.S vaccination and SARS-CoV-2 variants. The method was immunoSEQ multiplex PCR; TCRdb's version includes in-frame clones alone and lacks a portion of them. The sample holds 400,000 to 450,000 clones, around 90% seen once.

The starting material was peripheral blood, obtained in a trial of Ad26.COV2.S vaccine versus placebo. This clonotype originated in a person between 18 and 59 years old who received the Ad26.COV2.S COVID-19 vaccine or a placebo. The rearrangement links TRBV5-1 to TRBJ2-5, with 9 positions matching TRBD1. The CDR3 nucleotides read TGCGCCAGCAGCTTTGGACAGGGGATGGGCGTAGAGACCCAGTACTTC. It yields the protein CASSFGQGMGVETQYF. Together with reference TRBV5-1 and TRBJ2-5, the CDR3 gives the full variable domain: KAGVTQTPRYLIKTRGQQVTLSCSPISGHRSVSWYQQTPGQGLQFLFEYFSETQRNKGNFPGRFSGRQFSNSRSEMNVSTLELGDSALYLCASSFGQGMGVETQYFGPGTRLLVL.